This T cell receptor (beta chain) came from a study of blood T cell repertoires in COVID-19. The overall study: COVID-19 samples from acute and convalescent phases originated in the United States, Italy and Spain. Sources were T cells, B-cell-depleted T cells, or PBMCs; the material itself was cDNA or gDNA.

In the authors' methods: The assay estimated nucleated cells by amplifying reference gene primers. Sequenced by immunoSEQ multiplex PCR; TCRdb stores in-frame clones only, minus some. The DNA was the basis for D and trimming; V, J and clone size are from that table. The sample has some 200,000 clones; around 83% are singletons. The TCR was taken from a woman over 75 in a cohort sampled during active or convalescent COVID-19. Material for sequencing was peripheral blood.

CDR3 loop: CSGSGSGGGETQYF. CDR3 DNA sequence: TGCAGCGGCTCGGGTTCGGGAGGTGGAGAGACCCAGTACTTC. The rearrangement links TRBV29-1 to TRBJ2-5; 7 bases match TRBD2. The CDR3 is made up of 14 amino acids. The germline gives CDR1 SQVTM, CDR2 ANQGSEA. The ends lost 7 bases at V and 4 bases at J; junction bases unmatched: 12.